This TCR beta chain was documented in a study of Ad26.COV2.S vaccination and SARS-CoV-2 variants. Findings and caveats of the study: Spike-specific CD8+ and CD4+ T cell responses reportedly showed substantial breadth after vaccination.

Note on this clone: Antigen: not known.

Treatment meaning: over 15 received Ad26.COV2.S at low or high dose, single or two shots; several received placebo; per-sample allocation not given. Sampling occurred on day 63 after the first vaccine or placebo injection. Assay used: immunoSEQ multiplex PCR; TCRdb lists only in-frame clones, some missing. The repertoire holds about 480,000 clones, with around nine tenths as singletons. V dropped 3 bases and J dropped 6; count of bases not matched to a gene: 15. The CDR3 spans 18 residues. Germline assignment: CDR1 KGHDR and CDR2 SFDVKD. The specimen comprised peripheral blood, sampled in a trial of Ad26.COV2.S vaccine versus placebo. The chain combines TRBV24-1 with TRBJ2-3, with 9 positions matching TRBD1. This sequence was found in a person aged 18 to 65 who received the Ad26.COV2.S COVID-19 vaccine or a placebo. CDR3 DNA sequence: TGTGCCACCAGTGATCCTCCCCGGGGACAGGGTGCCGGGGATACGCAGTATTTT. This translates into CATSDPPRGQGAGDTQYF.